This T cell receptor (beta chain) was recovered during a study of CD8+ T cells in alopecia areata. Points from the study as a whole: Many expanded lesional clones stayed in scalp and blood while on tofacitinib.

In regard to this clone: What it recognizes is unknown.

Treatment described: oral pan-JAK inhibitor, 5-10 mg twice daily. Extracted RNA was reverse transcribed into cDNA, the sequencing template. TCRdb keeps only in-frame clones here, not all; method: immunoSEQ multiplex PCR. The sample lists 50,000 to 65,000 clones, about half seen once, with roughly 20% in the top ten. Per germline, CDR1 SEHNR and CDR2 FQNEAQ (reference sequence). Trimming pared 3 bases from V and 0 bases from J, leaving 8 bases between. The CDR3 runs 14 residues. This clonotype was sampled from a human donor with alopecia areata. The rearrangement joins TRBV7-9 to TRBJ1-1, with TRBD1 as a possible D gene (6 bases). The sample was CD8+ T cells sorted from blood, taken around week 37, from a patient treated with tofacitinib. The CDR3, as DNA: TGTGCCAGCAGCTTGGGGGACATGAACACTGAAGCTTTCTTT. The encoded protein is CASSLGDMNTEAFF.